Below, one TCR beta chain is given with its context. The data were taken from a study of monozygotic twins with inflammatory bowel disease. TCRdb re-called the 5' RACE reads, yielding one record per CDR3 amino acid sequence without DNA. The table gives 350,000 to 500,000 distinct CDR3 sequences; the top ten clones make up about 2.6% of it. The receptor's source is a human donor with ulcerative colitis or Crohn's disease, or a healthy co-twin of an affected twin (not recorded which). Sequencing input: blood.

The CDR3 sequence: CASSPPGRDTQYF. The gene calls are TRBV18 and TRBJ2-3; TCRdb returns TRBD1, unconfirmable since there is no DNA. This CDR3 spans 13 amino acids. CDR1 and CDR2 from the germline V gene are KGHSH and LQKENI.